The 14 T cell receptor beta chains given below trace back to one sample, sequenced in a study of shared clonotypes between healthy human individuals. Only in-frame clones appear in the TCRdb table, and some are missing; sequencing was by immunoSEQ multiplex PCR. The sample gives approximately 500,000 clones, 96% of which show up once; roughly 0.06% is in the top ten. Sequencing used naive CD4+ T cells sorted from blood. This sample's subset: CD45RA+ positively selected. Receptors were obtained from a woman aged 30 to 39 in good health.

V usage is TRBV10-1 and J usage is TRBJ2-5; TRBD1 agrees at 11 bases. The CDR3 sequence is 16 residues long. The junction had 3 bases not matched to a gene; V was cut back by 3 bases and J by 0 bases. Germline V gene sequence: CDR1 WNHNN, CDR2 SYGVQD (reference sequence). CDR3 loop: CASSDGTGGNQETQYF. The CDR3 DNA follows: TGCGCCAGCAGTGATGGGACAGGGGGAAACCAAGAGACCCAGTACTTC.

The chain couples TRBV5-8 to TRBJ2-6; perhaps TRBD1 as D (5 bases). Trimming stripped 5 bases from V and 0 bases from J, with 9 bases between. This CDR3 contains 15 residues. Per the germline V gene, CDR1 is SGHTS and CDR2 is YDEGEE. Here the CDR3 reads CASRPRGSGANVLTF. In DNA, the CDR3 is TGTGCCAGCAGGCCTAGGGGCTCTGGGGCCAACGTCCTGACTTTC.

This chain joins TRBV28 and TRBJ2-5; no definite D call. The DNA end is more similar to TRBJ2-7, so the J call may be wrong. The CDR3 spans 14 residues. CDR1 is MDHEN, CDR2 SYDVKM, per germline. As DNA, the CDR3 is TGTGCCAGCAGTTTAACGTGGGCTTCCTACGAGCAGTACTTC. Protein product: CASSLTWASYEQYF.

The chain has TRBV27 and TRBJ1-1; D not certain. Trimming stripped 5 bases from V and 1 base from J, with 8 bases between. Germline V lookup: CDR1 MNHEY, CDR2 SMNVEV (reference sequence). The CDR3 is made up of 13 amino acids. The DNA for the CDR3 is TGTGCCAGCAGTGTGACAAGGAACACTGAAGCTTTCTTT. Protein sequence: CASSVTRNTEAFF.

This chain uses TRBV2 with TRBJ2-1, with D possibly matching TRBD2 (6 bases). Germline V gene data show CDR1 as SNHLY and CDR2 as FYNNEI. The CDR3 totals 13 residues. V gave up 5 bases and J gave up 1 base, with 6 bases separating them. CDR3 sequence (DNA): TGTGCCAGCAGTCGGGGGTCCTACAATGAGCAGTTCTTC. Its translation: CASSRGSYNEQFF.

This chain connects TRBV4-1 to TRBJ1-5; 10 positions agree with TRBD1. The CDR3 has 15 residues. Germline V gives CDR1 MGHRA, CDR2 YSYEKL. J lost 5 bases, V lost 1 base, and 2 bases had no gene match. CDR3 protein: CASSQVGTGDQPQHF. Written as DNA, the CDR3 is TGCGCCAGCAGCCAAGTTGGGACAGGGGATCAGCCCCAGCATTTT.

The gene calls are TRBV5-1 and TRBJ2-7, with 10 nucleotides matching TRBD1. Germline V gives CDR1 SGHRS, CDR2 YFSETQ. The CDR3 is 14 amino acids. The V segment lost 4 bases and the J segment 5 bases; nucleotides outside the gene matches: 6. In nucleotides, the CDR3 is TGCGCCAGCAGCCACGGGACAGGGGCGGACGAGCAGTACTTC. Its translation: CASSHGTGADEQYF.

The chain carries TRBV5-1 and TRBJ1-2; no reliable D call. The V gene's germline CDR1 is SGHRS and CDR2 YFSETQ. CDR3 length: 14 residues. V was cut by 0 bases and J by 8 bases, with 14 bases left in between. This chain's CDR3 is CASSLGVPIYGYTF. The CDR3 region has the DNA TGCGCCAGCAGCTTGGGGGTACCAATCTACGGCTACACCTTC.

The chain joins TRBV29-1 to TRBJ2-1; 12 bases line up with TRBD1. The V and J ends lost 4 bases and 4 bases, in that order; junction bases with no gene match: 5. The CDR3 runs to 15 residues. The germline V gene has CDR1 SQVTM and CDR2 ANQGSEA. The CDR3 loop reads CSVVAGQGAYNEQFF. The CDR3 region has the DNA TGCAGCGTTGTTGCGGGACAGGGGGCGTACAATGAGCAGTTCTTC.

V gene TRBV11-3 combines with J gene TRBJ2-1; D not resolved. V was clipped by 5 bases and J by 5 bases, with 7 bases between them. CDR1 and CDR2 (germline): SGHNT, YENEEA. This CDR3 is built from 12 residues. The CDR3 region has the DNA TGTGCCAGCAGCCCACATAACAATGAGCAGTTCTTC. Translating gives CASSPHNNEQFF.

This rearrangement joins TRBV5-4 to TRBJ1-4; 10 bases match TRBD1. V lost 4 bases and J lost 8; bases outside the gene matches: 5. Per the germline V gene, CDR1 is SGHNT and CDR2 is YYREEE (reference sequence). This CDR3 has 14 amino acids. The CDR3 coding sequence is TGTGCCAGCAGCGTCGGGACAGGGGTCGAAAAACTGTTTTTT. It specifies CASSVGTGVEKLFF.

The chain is built from TRBV18 and TRBJ2-7, with D perhaps matching TRBD2 (6 bases). Trimming cost V 3 bases and J 4 bases, with 16 bases left between them. This CDR3 comprises 15 residues. Germline CDR1 reads KGHSH; CDR2 reads LQKENI. As DNA, the CDR3 is TGTGCCAGCTCACCCTGGGGGGAGTACGGTTACGAGCAGTACTTC. It is translated as CASSPWGEYGYEQYF.

This chain joins TRBV25-1 and TRBJ1-1, with D perhaps matching TRBD1 (5 bases). Between the trimmed V and J ends, which lost 3 bases and 2 bases, there was a span of 13 bases. This CDR3 contains 15 residues. Germline assignment: CDR1 MGHDK and CDR2 SYGVNS. This CDR3 reads CASSDGTRGNTEAFF. Written as DNA, the CDR3 is TGTGCCAGCAGTGACGGGACGAGGGGTAACACTGAAGCTTTCTTT.

This chain joins TRBV18 and TRBJ1-1; tentative D call: TRBD1 (5 bases). The germline V and J ends were trimmed by 5 bases and 4 bases, with 14 bases remaining between them. This CDR3 spans 14 amino acids. Germline CDR1 KGHSH, CDR2 LQKENI. CDR3 DNA: TGTGCCAGCTCAGTCAGGGAAGGGAGCACTGAAGCTTTCTTT. Its protein is CASSVREGSTEAFF.